A selection of T cell receptor beta chains follows, all from one sample in a study of T cells in Graves' hyperthyroidism and ophthalmopathy. TCRdb analysed the multiplex PCR reads with MiXCR anew, one entry per CDR3 protein. The table records some 460,000 distinct CDR3 sequences, around a sixth of them present only once. The sample comprised blood. The receptors shown here come from a woman aged 18-35 years with Graves' hyperthyroidism. Both conserved end residues are part of each CDR3.

V gene: TRBV19
J gene: TRBJ2-1
CDR3 protein: CASSIVPLSSYNEQFF

V gene: TRBV12-3/TRBV12-4
J gene: TRBJ2-1
CDR3 protein: CASSALRGGEQFF

V gene: TRBV6-4
J gene: TRBJ2-1
CDR3 protein: CASSDSPSDEQFF

V gene: TRBV12-3/TRBV12-4
J gene: TRBJ2-2
CDR3 protein: CASSLRRTGELFF

V gene: TRBV5-1
J gene: TRBJ2-6
CDR3 protein: CASSLAETGGSGANVLTF

V gene: TRBV3-1
J gene: TRBJ2-4
CDR3 protein: CASAPSGRTKNIQYF

V gene: TRBV20-1
J gene: TRBJ2-7
CDR3 protein: CSAAQGAEGEQYF

V gene: TRBV4-2
J gene: TRBJ2-7
CDR3 protein: CASSRPGSGSSYEQYF

V gene: TRBV27
J gene: TRBJ2-4
CDR3 protein: CASSSGGEGKNIQYF

V gene: TRBV28
J gene: TRBJ1-2
CDR3 protein: CASSLWAVDRGYGYTF

V gene: TRBV6-1
J gene: TRBJ1-4
CDR3 protein: CASSYSGATNEKLFF

V gene: TRBV12-3/TRBV12-4
J gene: TRBJ1-2
CDR3 protein: CASSYGLGGYTF

V gene: TRBV12-3/TRBV12-4
J gene: TRBJ2-4
CDR3 protein: CASRDGYRAKNIQYF

V gene: TRBV5-5
J gene: TRBJ1-2
CDR3 protein: CASSLGYLWGDVDGYTF

V gene: TRBV20-1
J gene: TRBJ2-1
CDR3 protein: CSAREAGGPVEQFF

V gene: TRBV5-1
J gene: TRBJ2-2
CDR3 protein: CASNLNTGELFF

V gene: TRBV7-9
J gene: TRBJ1-2
CDR3 protein: CASSRDRENGYTF

V gene: TRBV9
J gene: TRBJ2-5
CDR3 protein: CASGRGETQYF

V gene: TRBV7-9
J gene: TRBJ1-2
CDR3 protein: CASSLGAGGVYGYTF

V gene: TRBV28
J gene: TRBJ2-7
CDR3 protein: CASSLSHQKQYF

V gene: TRBV14
J gene: TRBJ2-3
CDR3 protein: CASSQETDTQYF

V gene: TRBV11-1
J gene: TRBJ2-2
CDR3 protein: CASNPDGPNTGELFF

V gene: TRBV5-1
J gene: TRBJ2-1
CDR3 protein: CASSLALGTGYNEQFF

V gene: TRBV10-2
J gene: TRBJ2-1
CDR3 protein: CASRSTAGGVQFF

V gene: TRBV19
J gene: TRBJ1-1
CDR3 protein: CASSIGVRGNVDTEAFF

V gene: TRBV15
J gene: TRBJ2-5
CDR3 protein: CATRDSQETQYF

V gene: TRBV5-1
J gene: TRBJ2-1
CDR3 protein: CASSHGGSYNEQFF

V gene: TRBV5-1
J gene: TRBJ2-2
CDR3 protein: CASSPGTSGGELFF

V gene: TRBV6-1
J gene: TRBJ2-5
CDR3 protein: CASSEEVYGETQYF

V gene: TRBV18
J gene: TRBJ2-3
CDR3 protein: CASSQSQGASTDTQYF

V gene: TRBV12-5
J gene: TRBJ1-2
CDR3 protein: CASNMNYGYTF

V gene: TRBV7-2
J gene: TRBJ2-3
CDR3 protein: CASSLSIGRTDTQYF

V gene: TRBV6-5
J gene: TRBJ2-3
CDR3 protein: CASSLAGHTDTQYF

V gene: TRBV7-9
J gene: TRBJ2-2
CDR3 protein: CASSHWTGANTGELFF

V gene: TRBV3-1
J gene: TRBJ1-2
CDR3 protein: CASSQDATAYGYTF

V gene: TRBV6-1
J gene: TRBJ1-5
CDR3 protein: CASSPILGDIDQPQHF

V gene: TRBV7-3
J gene: TRBJ2-5
CDR3 protein: CASSFQGSTEETQYF

V gene: TRBV9
J gene: TRBJ1-6
CDR3 protein: CASSGQKEGFPDSPLHF

V gene: TRBV12-3/TRBV12-4
J gene: TRBJ2-1
CDR3 protein: CASTWTSGGSYNEQFF

V gene: TRBV11-2
J gene: TRBJ1-2
CDR3 protein: CASSSSRDRPYGYTF

V gene: TRBV12-3/TRBV12-4
J gene: TRBJ2-7
CDR3 protein: CASSLTGQSAEQYF

V gene: TRBV11-2
J gene: TRBJ1-4
CDR3 protein: CASSSSRVVSEKLFF

V gene: TRBV13
J gene: TRBJ1-2
CDR3 protein: CASSLRTDTLYGYTF

V gene: TRBV19
J gene: TRBJ2-4
CDR3 protein: CASRRTSGDIQYF

V gene: TRBV24-1
J gene: TRBJ1-5
CDR3 protein: CATGDGPSNQPQHF

V gene: TRBV11-2
J gene: TRBJ1-6
CDR3 protein: CASSLGPQGYNSPLHF

V gene: TRBV19
J gene: TRBJ2-2
CDR3 protein: CASSIRGLTGELFF

V gene: TRBV20-1
J gene: TRBJ2-7
CDR3 protein: CSARDLFSGGSSYEQYF

V gene: TRBV6-2/TRBV6-3
J gene: TRBJ1-5
CDR3 protein: CASSYMDSNQPQHF

V gene: TRBV20-1
J gene: TRBJ2-7
CDR3 protein: CSVPGPGNPYEQYF

V gene: TRBV7-6
J gene: TRBJ1-6
CDR3 protein: CASSRGGSSYNSPLHF

V gene: TRBV12-5
J gene: TRBJ2-5
CDR3 protein: CASGSGTAQETQYF

V gene: TRBV12-3/TRBV12-4
J gene: TRBJ2-7
CDR3 protein: CASSWGLAGEGAYEQYF

V gene: TRBV9
J gene: TRBJ1-2
CDR3 protein: CASSVEGTDIYGYTF

V gene: TRBV28
J gene: TRBJ2-7
CDR3 protein: CASSRGGGDSYEQYF

V gene: TRBV28
J gene: TRBJ1-1
CDR3 protein: CASSLDRGYLDTEAFF

V gene: TRBV2
J gene: TRBJ1-5
CDR3 protein: CASRPGVSNQPQHF

V gene: TRBV5-1
J gene: TRBJ1-2
CDR3 protein: CASSFPGAYGYTF

V gene: TRBV20-1
J gene: TRBJ2-1
CDR3 protein: CSARAGTSGASRSVEQFF